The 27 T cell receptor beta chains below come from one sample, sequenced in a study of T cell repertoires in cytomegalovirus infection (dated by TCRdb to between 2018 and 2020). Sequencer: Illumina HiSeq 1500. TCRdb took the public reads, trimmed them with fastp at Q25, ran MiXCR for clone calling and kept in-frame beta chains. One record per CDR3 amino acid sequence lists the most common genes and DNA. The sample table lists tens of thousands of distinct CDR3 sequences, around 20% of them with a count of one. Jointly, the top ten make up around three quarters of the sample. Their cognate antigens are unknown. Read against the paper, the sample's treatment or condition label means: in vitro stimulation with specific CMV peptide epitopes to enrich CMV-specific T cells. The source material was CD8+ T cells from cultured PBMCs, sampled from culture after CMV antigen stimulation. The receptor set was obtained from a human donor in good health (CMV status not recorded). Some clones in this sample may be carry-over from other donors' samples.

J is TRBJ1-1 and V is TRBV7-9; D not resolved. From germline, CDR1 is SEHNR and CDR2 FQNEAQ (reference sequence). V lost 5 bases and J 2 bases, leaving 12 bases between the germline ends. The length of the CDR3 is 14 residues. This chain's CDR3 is CASSVTISNTEAFF. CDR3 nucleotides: TGTGCCAGCAGCGTTACGATTTCTAACACTGAAGCTTTCTTT.

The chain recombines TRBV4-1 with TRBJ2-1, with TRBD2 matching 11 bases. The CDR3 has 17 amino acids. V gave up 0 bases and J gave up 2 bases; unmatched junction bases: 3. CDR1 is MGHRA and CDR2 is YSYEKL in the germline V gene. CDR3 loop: CASSQDTTSGAYNEQFF. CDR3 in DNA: TGCGCCAGCAGCCAAGATACGACTAGCGGGGCCTACAATGAGCAGTTCTTC.

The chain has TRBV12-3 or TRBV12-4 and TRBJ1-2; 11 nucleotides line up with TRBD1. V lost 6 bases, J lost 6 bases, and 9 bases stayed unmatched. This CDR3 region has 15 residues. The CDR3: CASRLRGQGANGYTF. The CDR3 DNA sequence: TGTGCCAGCAGGCTCCGTGGACAGGGGGCAAATGGCTACACCTTC.

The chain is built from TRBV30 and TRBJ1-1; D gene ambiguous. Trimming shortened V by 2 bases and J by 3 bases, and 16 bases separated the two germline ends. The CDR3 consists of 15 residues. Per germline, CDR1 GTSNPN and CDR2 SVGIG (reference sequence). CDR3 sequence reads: CAWSPDSDIHTEAFF. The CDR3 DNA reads TGTGCCTGGAGTCCAGACTCTGACATCCACACTGAAGCTTTCTTT.

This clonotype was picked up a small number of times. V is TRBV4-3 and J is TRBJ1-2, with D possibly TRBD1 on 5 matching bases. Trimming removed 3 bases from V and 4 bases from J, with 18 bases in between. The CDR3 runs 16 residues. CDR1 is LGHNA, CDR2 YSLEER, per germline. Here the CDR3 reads CASSQNRATEVYGYTF. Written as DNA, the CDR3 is TGCGCCAGCAGCCAGAACCGGGCGACAGAAGTCTATGGCTACACCTTC.

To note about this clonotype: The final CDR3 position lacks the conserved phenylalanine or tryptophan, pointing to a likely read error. CDR3 sequence (DNA): TGTGCCAGCAGCCCTCGGACAGTTTTTGAAAAACTGTTTCTT. Residues: CASSPRTVFEKLFL. The chain recombines TRBV7-9 with TRBJ1-4; D perhaps matches TRBD1 (6 bases). With 5 bases removed from V and 7 bases from J, the gap between germline ends came to 14 bases. This CDR3 has 14 amino acids. Germline V gene lookup returns CDR1 SEHNR and CDR2 FQNEAQ (reference sequence).

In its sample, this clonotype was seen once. CDR3 nucleotides: TGCAGTGCCGACAGGAGCTCCTACAATGAGCAGTTCTTC. It yields the protein CSADRSSYNEQFF. The chain has TRBV20-1 and TRBJ2-1; TRBD1 might be the D (6 bases). The CDR3 is 13 amino acids. Trimming took off 6 bases at V and 0 bases at J, with 9 bases between the two ends. Germline assignment: CDR1 DFQATT and CDR2 SNEGSKA (reference sequence).

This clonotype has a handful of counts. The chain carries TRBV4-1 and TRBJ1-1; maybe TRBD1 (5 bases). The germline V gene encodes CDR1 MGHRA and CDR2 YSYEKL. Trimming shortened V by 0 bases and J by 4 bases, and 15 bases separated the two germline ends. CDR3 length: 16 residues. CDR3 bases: TGCGCCAGCAGCCAAGATGGCGGGGCGCGAGTCACTGAAGCTTTCTTT. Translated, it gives CASSQDGGARVTEAFF.

CDR3 coding DNA: TGTGCCAGCAGTTACTCGGCAGGGGCGGTGCATCAGCCCCAGCATTTT. Protein product: CASSYSAGAVHQPQHF. The rearrangement links TRBV6-6 to TRBJ1-5; TRBD1 might be the D (6 bases). CDR3 size: 16 residues. V dropped 0 bases and J dropped 5 bases, with 14 bases sitting between them. Germline CDR1 and CDR2: MNHNY and SVGAGI (reference sequence).

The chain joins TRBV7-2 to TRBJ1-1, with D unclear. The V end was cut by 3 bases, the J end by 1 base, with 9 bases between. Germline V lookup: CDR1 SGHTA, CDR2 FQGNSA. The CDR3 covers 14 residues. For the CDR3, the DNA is TGTGCCAGCAGCTTTAGGAGCCCGAACACTGAAGCTTTCTTT. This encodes CASSFRSPNTEAFF.

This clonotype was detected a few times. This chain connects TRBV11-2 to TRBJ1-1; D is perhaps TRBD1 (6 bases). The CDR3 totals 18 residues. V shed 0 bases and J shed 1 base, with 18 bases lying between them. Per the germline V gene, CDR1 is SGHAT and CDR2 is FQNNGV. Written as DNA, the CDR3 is TGTGCCAGCAGCTTAGATTGGGTCCCCGGGGGGCAGAACACTGAAGCTTTCTTT. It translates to CASSLDWVPGGQNTEAFF. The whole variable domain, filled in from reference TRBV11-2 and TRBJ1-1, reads EAGVAQSPRYKIIEKRQSVAFWCNPISGHATLYWYQQILGQGPKLLIQFQNNGVVDDSQLPKDRFSAERLKGVDSTLKIQPAKLEDSAVYLCASSLDWVPGGQNTEAFFGQGTRLTVV.

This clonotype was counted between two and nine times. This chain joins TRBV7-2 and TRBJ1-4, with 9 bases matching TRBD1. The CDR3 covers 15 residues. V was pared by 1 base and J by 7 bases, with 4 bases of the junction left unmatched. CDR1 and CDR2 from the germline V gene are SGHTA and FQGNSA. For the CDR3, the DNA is TGTGCCAGCAGCTTAGGGGGGACAGGGTTTGAAAAACTGTTTTTT. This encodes CASSLGGTGFEKLFF.

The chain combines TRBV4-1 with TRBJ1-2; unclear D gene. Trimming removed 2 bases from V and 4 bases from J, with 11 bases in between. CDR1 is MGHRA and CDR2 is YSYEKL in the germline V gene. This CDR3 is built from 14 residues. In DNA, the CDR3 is TGCGCCAGCAGCCAAACGGGCGAACTCTATGGCTACACCTTC. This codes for CASSQTGELYGYTF.

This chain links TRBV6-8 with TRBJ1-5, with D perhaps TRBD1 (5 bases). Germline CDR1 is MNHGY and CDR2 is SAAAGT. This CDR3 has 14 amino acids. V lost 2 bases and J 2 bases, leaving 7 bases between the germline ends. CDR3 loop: CASSYGGGNQPQHF. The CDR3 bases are TGTGCCAGCAGTTACGGAGGGGGCAATCAGCCCCAGCATTTT.

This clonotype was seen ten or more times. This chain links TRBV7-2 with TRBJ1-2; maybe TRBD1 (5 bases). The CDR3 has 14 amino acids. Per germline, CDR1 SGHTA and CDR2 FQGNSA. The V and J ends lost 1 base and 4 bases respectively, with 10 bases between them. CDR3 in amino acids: CASSLGQGGYGYTF. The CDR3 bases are TGTGCCAGCAGCTTAGGCCAGGGTGGCTATGGCTACACCTTC.

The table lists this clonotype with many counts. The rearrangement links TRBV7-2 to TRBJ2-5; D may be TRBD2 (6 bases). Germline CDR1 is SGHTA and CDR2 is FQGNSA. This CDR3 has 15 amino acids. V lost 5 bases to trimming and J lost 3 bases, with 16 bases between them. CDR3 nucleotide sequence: TGTGCCAGCAGCCGGGGGTGGATTGTCGAAGAGACCCAGTACTTC. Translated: CASSRGWIVEETQYF.

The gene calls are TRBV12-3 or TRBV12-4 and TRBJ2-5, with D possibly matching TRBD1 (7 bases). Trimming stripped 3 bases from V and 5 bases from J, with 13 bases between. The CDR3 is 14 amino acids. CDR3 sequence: CASSLTEGAETQYF. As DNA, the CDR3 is TGTGCCAGCAGTTTGACGGAGGGGGCTGAGACCCAGTACTTC.

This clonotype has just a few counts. The CDR3 nucleotides read TGTGCCAGCAACCTGAGAGGGTTCAATGAGCAGTTCTTC. Amino acid sequence: CASNLRGFNEQFF. The chain carries TRBV5-5 and TRBJ2-1; D possibly corresponds to TRBD2 (5 bases). CDR1 SGHKS and CDR2 YYEKEE come from the germline V gene (reference sequence). V lost 6 bases and J lost 6, with 13 bases in between. This CDR3 is 13 amino acids long.

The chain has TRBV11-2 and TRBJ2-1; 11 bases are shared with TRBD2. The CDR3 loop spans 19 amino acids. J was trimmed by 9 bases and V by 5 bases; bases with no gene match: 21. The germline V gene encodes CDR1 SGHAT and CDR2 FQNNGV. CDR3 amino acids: CASSQPGTSGNPLTSEQFF. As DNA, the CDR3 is TGTGCCAGCAGCCAGCCCGGGACTAGCGGAAATCCACTTACATCTGAGCAGTTCTTC.

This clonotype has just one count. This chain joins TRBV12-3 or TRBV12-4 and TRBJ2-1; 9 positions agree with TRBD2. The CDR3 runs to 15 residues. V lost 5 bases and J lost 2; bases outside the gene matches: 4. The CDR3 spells CASSPRGGAYNEQFF. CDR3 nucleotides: TGTGCCAGCAGTCCCCGCGGGGGGGCCTACAATGAGCAGTTCTTC.

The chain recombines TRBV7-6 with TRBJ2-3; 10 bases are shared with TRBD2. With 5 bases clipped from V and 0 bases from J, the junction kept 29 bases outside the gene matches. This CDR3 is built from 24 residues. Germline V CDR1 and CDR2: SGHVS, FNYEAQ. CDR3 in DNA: TGTGCCAGCAGCCCGATAGCGGGGGGCCCAGACCCCCTACAGTTTCCATCTAGCACAGATACGCAGTATTTT. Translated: CASSPIAGGPDPLQFPSSTDTQYF.

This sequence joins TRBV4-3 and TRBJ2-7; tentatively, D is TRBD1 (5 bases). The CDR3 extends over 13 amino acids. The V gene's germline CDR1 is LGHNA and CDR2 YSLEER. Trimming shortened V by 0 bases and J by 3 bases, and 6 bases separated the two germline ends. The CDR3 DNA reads TGCGCCAGCAGCCAAGATAGGGGCTACGAGCAGTACTTC. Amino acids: CASSQDRGYEQYF.

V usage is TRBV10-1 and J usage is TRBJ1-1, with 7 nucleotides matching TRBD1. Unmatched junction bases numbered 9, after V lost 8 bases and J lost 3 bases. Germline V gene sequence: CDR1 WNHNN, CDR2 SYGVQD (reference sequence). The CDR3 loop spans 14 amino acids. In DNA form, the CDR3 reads TGCGCCAGCCCCGGGACAGTGTTCGACACTGAAGCTTTCTTT. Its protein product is CASPGTVFDTEAFF.

The CDR3 is CASSRAGSGTDTQYF. CDR3 coding DNA: TGTGCCAGCAGCCGTGCCGGCTCGGGGACAGATACGCAGTATTTT. The chain employs TRBV7-9 and TRBJ2-3, with TRBD2 as a possible D gene (5 bases). Germline V gene lookup returns CDR1 SEHNR and CDR2 FQNEAQ (reference sequence). V was cut by 5 bases and J by 3 bases, with 15 bases left in between. The CDR3 is 15 residues long.

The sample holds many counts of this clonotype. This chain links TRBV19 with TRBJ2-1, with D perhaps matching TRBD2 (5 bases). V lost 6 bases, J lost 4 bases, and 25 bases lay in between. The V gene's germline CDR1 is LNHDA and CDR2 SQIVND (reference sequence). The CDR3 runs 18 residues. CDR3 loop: CASSSTSGAVPRYNEQFF. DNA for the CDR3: TGTGCCAGTAGCTCGACCAGCGGCGCCGTTCCTCGTTACAATGAGCAGTTCTTC.

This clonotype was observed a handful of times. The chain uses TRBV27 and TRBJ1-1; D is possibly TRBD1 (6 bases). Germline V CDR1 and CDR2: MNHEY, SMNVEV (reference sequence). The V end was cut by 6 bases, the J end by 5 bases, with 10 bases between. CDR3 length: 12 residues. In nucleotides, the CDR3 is TGTGCCAGCAGCAGAGGACAGACTGAAGCTTTCTTT. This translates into CASSRGQTEAFF.

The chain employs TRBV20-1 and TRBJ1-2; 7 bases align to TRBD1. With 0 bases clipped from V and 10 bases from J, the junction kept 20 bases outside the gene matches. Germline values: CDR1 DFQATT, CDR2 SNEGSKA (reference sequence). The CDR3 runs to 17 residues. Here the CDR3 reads CSARETTALETRGYYTF. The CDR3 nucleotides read TGCAGTGCTAGAGAAACCACCGCGCTGGAGACCAGGGGGTACTACACCTTC.